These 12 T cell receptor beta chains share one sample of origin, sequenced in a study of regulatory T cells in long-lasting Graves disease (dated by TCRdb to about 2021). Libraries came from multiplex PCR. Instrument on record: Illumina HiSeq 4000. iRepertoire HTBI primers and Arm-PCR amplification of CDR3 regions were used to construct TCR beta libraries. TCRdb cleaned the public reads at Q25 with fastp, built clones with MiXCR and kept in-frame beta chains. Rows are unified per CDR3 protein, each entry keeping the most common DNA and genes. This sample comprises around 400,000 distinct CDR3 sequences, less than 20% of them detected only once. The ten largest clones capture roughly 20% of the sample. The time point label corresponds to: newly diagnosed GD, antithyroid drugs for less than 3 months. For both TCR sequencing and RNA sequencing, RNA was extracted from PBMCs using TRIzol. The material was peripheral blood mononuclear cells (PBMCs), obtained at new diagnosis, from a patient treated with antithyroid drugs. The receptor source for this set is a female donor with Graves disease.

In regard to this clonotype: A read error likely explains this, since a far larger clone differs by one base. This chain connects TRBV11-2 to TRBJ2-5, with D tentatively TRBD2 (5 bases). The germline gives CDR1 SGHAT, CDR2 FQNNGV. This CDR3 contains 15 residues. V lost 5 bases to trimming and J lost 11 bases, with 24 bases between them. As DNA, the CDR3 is TGTGCCAGCAGCCCCCCTGGGAGTTTATCCAATGAGCAGTACTTC. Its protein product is CASSPPGSLSNEQYF.

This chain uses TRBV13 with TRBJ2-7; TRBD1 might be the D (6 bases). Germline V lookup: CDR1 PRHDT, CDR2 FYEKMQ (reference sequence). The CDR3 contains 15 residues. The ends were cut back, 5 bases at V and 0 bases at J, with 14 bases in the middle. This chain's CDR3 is CASSAGQQFSYEQYF. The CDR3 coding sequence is TGTGCCAGCAGCGCCGGACAGCAATTCTCCTACGAGCAGTACTTC.

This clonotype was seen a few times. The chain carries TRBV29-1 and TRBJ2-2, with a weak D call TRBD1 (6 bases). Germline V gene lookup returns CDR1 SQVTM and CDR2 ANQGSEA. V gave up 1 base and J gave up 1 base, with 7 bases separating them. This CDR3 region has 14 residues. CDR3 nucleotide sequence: TGCAGCGTTGAAGGGACAGAGAACACCGGGGAGCTGTTTTTT. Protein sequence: CSVEGTENTGELFF.

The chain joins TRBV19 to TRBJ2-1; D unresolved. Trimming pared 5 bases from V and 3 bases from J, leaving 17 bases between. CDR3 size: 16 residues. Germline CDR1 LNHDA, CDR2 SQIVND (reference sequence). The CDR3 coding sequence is TGTGCCAGTAGTGAGAGTGAGAGTGTGAGCTACAATGAGCAGTTCTTC. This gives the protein CASSESESVSYNEQFF.

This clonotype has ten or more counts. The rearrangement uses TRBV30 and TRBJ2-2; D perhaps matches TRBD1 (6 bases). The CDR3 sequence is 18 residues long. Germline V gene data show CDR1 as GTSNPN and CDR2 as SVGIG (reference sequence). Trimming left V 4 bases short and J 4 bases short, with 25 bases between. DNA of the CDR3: TGTGCCTGGAAAGCCAGCAGGGGACAAAACACGGGCACCGGGGAGCTGTTTTTT. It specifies CAWKASRGQNTGTGELFF.

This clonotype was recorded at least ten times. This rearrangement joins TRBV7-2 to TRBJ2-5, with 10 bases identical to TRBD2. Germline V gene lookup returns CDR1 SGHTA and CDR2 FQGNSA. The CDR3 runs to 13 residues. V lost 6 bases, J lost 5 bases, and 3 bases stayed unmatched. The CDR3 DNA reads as TGTGCCAGCAGTTTTAGCGGGGGGGAGACCCAGTACTTC. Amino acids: CASSFSGGETQYF.

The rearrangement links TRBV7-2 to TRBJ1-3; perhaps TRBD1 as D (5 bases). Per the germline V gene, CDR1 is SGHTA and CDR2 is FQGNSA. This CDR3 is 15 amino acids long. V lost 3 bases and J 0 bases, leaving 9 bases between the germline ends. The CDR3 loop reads CASSFTGSSGNTIYF. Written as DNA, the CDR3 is TGTGCCAGCAGCTTCACAGGTTCCTCTGGAAACACCATATATTTT.

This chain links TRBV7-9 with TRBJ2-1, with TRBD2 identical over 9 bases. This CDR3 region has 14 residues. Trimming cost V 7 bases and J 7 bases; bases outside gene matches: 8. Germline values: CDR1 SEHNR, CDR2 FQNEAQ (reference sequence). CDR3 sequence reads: CASTDASGKNEQFF. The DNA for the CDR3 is TGTGCCAGCACCGATGCTAGCGGGAAGAATGAGCAGTTCTTC.

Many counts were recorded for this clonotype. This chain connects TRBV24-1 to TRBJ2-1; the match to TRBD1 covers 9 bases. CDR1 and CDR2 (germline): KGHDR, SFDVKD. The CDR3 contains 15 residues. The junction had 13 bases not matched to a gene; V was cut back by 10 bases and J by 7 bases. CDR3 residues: CATGMRDRVSNEQFF. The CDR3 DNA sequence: TGTGCCACAGGGATGAGGGACAGGGTGTCAAATGAGCAGTTCTTC.

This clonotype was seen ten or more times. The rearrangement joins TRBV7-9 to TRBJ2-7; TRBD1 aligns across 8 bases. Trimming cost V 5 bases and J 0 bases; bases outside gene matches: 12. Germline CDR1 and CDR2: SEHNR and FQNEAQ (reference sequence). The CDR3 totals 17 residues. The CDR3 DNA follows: TGTGCCAGCAGCAAAGGGACAGGTGTACCCAGCTCCTACGAGCAGTACTTC. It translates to CASSKGTGVPSSYEQYF.

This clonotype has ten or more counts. CDR3 sequence reads: CASRAGLAGDEQFF. In DNA, the CDR3 is TGTGCCAGCAGAGCGGGGCTAGCGGGAGATGAGCAGTTCTTC. This sequence joins TRBV27 and TRBJ2-1; TRBD2 matches 10 bases. The CDR3 is made up of 14 amino acids. Looked up from germline, CDR1 is MNHEY and CDR2 is SMNVEV (reference sequence). The trim removed 6 bases at V and 8 bases at J, leaving 7 bases unmatched.

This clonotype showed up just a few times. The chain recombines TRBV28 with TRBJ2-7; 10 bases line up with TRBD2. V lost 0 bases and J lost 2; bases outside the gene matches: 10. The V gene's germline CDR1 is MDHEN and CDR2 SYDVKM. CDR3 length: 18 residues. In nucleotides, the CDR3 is TGTGCCAGCAGTTTATGGTCGCTAGCGGGGGTCACAACCTACGAGCAGTACTTC. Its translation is CASSLWSLAGVTTYEQYF.